This TCR beta chain was identified in a study of blood T cell repertoires in COVID-19. The data were produced by immunoSEQ multiplex PCR, yet TCRdb's version contains in-frame clones alone and is incomplete. The sample lists a few hundred thousand clones, approximately 86% occurring once. V was trimmed by 7 bases and J by 4 bases, leaving 7 bases between them. CDR3 length: 12 residues. Germline lookup yields CDR1 KGHDR and CDR2 SFDVKD. The sequenced sample was PBMCs or T cells enriched from blood (not recorded which). The sequence was obtained from a woman in her sixties who had recovered from COVID-19. The rearrangement joins TRBV24-1 to TRBJ1-3; TRBD1 might be the D (5 bases). CDR3 bases: TGTGCCACCAGGGGGCCGGGAAACACCATATATTTT. Amino acids: CATRGPGNTIYF.